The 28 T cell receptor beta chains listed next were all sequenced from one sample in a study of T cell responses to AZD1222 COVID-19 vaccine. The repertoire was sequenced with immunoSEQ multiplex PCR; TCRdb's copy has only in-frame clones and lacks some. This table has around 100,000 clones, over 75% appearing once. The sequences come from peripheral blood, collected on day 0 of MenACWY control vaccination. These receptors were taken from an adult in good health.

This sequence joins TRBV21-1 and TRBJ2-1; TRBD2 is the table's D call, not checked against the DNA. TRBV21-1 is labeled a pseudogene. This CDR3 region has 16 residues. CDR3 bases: TGTGCCAGCAGCATACAGCGGGAAGGGTCCTACAATGAGCAGTTCTTC. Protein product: CASSIQREGSYNEQFF.

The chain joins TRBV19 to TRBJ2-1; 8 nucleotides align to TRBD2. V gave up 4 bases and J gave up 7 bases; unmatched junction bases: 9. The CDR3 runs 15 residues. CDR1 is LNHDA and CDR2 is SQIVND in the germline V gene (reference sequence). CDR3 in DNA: TGTGCCAGTAGTACCATCCGGGAGGGTGGTAATGAGCAGTTCTTC. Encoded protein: CASSTIREGGNEQFF.

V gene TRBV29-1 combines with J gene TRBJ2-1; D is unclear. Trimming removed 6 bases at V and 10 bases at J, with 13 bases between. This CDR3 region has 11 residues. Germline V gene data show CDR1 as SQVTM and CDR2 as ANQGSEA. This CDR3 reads CSVAGAWEQFF. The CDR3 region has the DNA TGCAGCGTCGCAGGTGCCTGGGAGCAGTTCTTC.

In DNA form, the CDR3 reads TGTGCCACCTCTCCCCCCCCGGCCCGGGGCCAGCCCCAGCATTTT. It yields the protein CATSPPPARGQPQHF. The genes are TRBV6-5 and TRBJ1-5; a possible D gene is TRBD1 (5 bases). The CDR3 runs to 15 residues. V was cut by 10 bases and J by 7 bases, with 23 bases left in between. Per the germline V gene, CDR1 is MNHEY and CDR2 is SVGAGI.

CDR3 loop: CASSEAGQGFYGYTF. The CDR3 nucleotides are TGTGCCAGCAGTGAAGCGGGACAGGGCTTCTATGGCTACACCTTC. The rearrangement joins TRBV2 to TRBJ1-2, with TRBD1 identical over 9 bases. The CDR3 has 15 residues. In germline, CDR1 is SNHLY, CDR2 FYNNEI. V was pared by 0 bases and J by 4 bases, with 3 bases of the junction left unmatched.

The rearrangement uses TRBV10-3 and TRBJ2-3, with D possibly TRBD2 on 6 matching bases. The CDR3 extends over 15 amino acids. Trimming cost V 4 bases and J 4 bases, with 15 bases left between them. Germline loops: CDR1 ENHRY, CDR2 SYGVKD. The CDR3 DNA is TGTGCCATCAGTGGCGGGGTAGCAGGTCCAGATACGCAGTATTTT. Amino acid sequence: CAISGGVAGPDTQYF.

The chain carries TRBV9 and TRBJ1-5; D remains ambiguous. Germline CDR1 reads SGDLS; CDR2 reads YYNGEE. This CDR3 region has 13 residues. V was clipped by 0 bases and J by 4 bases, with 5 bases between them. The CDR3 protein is CASSVGRNQPQHF. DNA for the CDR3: TGTGCCAGCAGCGTAGGGAGGAATCAGCCCCAGCATTTT.

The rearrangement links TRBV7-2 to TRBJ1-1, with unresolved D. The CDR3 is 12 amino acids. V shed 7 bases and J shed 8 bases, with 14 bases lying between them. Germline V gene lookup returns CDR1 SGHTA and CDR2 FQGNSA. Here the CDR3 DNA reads TGTGCCAGCAAATTGGAGCTGGGGGAAGCTTTCTTT. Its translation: CASKLELGEAFF.

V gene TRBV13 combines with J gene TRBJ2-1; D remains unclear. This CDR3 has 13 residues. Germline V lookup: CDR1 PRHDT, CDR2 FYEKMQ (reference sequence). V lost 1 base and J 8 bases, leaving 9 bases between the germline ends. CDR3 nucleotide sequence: TGTGCCAGCAGCTTAGTGGGGTTCGATGAGCAGTTCTTC. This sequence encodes CASSLVGFDEQFF.

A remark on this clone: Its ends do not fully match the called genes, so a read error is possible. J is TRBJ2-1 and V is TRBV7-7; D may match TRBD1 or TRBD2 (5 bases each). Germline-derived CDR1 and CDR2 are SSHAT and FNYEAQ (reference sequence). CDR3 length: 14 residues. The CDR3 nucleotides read TGTGCTAGCAGCTTAGGGGACCACTCGACTGAGCAGTTCTTC. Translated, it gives CASSLGDHSTEQFF.

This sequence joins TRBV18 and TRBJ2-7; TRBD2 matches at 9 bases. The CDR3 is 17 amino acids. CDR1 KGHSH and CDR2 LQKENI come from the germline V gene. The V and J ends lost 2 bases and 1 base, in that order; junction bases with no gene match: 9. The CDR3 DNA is TGTGCCAGCTCACCAATGGCAGGGACTAGCCGGTCCTACGAGCAGTACTTC. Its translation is CASSPMAGTSRSYEQYF.

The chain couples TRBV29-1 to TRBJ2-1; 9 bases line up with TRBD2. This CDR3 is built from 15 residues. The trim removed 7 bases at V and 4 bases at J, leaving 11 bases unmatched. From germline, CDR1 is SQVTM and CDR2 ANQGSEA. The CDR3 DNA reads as TGCAGCGCCCTGGGTGGTAGCGGGAGTTACAATGAGCAGTTCTTC. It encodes CSALGGSGSYNEQFF.

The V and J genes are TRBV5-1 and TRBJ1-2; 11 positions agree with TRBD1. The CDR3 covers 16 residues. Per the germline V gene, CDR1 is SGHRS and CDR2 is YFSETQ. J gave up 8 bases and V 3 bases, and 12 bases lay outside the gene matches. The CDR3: CASSSLPGTGGRGYTF. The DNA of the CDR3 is TGCGCCAGCAGCTCACTCCCAGGGACAGGGGGGCGAGGCTACACCTTC.

This CDR3 reads CASSLEGTLPQLYGYTF. Written as DNA, the CDR3 is TGTGCCAGCAGCTTAGAAGGGACACTACCTCAGCTTTACGGCTACACCTTC. The J gene is TRBJ1-2, the V gene TRBV7-2; D is possibly TRBD1 (6 bases). Trimming removed 1 base from V and 8 bases from J, with 23 bases in between. The CDR3 length is 17 residues. CDR1 and CDR2 (germline): SGHTA, FQGNSA.

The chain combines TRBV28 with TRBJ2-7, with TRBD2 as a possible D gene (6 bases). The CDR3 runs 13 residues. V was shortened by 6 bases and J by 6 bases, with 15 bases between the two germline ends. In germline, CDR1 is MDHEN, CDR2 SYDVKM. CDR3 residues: CASSRPSVGEQYF. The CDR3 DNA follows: TGTGCCAGCAGCCGCCCTAGCGTAGGCGAGCAGTACTTC.

Here the CDR3 reads CASAPSGTHTDTQYF. Written as DNA, the CDR3 is TGTGCCAGCGCCCCTAGTGGCACACACACAGATACGCAGTATTTT. The rearrangement uses TRBV2 and TRBJ2-3; the D is unclear. Germline V CDR1 and CDR2: SNHLY, FYNNEI. The germline V and J ends were trimmed by 8 bases and 2 bases, with 17 bases remaining between them. The CDR3 is made up of 15 amino acids.

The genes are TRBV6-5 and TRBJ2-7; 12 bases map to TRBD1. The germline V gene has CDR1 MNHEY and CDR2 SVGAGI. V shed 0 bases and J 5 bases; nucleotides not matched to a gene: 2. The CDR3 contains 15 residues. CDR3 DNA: TGTGCCAGCAGTTACTCGGGGACAGGGGGCGACGAGCAGTACTTC. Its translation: CASSYSGTGGDEQYF.

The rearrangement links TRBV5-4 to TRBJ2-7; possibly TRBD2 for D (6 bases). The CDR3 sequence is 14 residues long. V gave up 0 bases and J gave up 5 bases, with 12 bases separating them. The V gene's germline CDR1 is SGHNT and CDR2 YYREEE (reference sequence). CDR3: CASSLEAGRDEQYF. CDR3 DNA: TGTGCCAGCAGCTTGGAGGCGGGAAGGGACGAGCAGTACTTC.

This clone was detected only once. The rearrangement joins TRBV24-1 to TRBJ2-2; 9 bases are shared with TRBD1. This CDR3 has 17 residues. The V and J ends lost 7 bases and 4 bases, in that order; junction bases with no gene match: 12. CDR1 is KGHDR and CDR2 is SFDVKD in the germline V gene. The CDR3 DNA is TGTGCCACCAGCAAATGGGGACAGGGCCGGTCCACCGGGGAGCTGTTTTTT. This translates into CATSKWGQGRSTGELFF.

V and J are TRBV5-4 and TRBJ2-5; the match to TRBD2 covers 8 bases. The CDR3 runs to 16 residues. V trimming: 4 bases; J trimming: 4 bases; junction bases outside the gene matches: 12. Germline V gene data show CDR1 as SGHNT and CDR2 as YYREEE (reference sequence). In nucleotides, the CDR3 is TGTGCCAGCAGCCCGACTAGAGTAACTAGCGGAGAGACCCAGTACTTC. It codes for CASSPTRVTSGETQYF.

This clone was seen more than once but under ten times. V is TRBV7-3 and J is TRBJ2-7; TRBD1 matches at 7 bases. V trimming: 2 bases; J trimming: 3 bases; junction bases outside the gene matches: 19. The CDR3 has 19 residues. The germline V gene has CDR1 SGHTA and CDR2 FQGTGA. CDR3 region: CASSLGLPGRMDRLYEQYF. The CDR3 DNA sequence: TGTGCCAGCAGCTTAGGTTTACCGGGAAGAATGGACAGGCTCTACGAGCAGTACTTC.

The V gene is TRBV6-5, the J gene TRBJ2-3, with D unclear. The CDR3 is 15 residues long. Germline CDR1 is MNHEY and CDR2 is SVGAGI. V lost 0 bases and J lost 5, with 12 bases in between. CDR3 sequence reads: CASSYSRYRLDTQYF. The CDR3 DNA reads TGTGCCAGCAGTTACTCGCGGTACCGTCTAGATACGCAGTATTTT.

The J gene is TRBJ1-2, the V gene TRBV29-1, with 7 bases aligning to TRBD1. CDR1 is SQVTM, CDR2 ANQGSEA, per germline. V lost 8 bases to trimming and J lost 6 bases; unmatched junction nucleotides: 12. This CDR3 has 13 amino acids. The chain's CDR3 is CSLYRGPRDGYTF. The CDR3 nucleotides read TGCAGCCTTTACAGGGGCCCCAGGGATGGCTACACCTTC.

CDR3 region: CASSLGTSEKLFF. DNA of the CDR3: TGTGCCAGCAGTCTAGGAACATCTGAAAAACTGTTTTTT. The chain has TRBV11-2 and TRBJ1-4; D is undetermined. Germline loops: CDR1 SGHAT, CDR2 FQNNGV. The CDR3 sequence is 13 residues long. Trimming left V 6 bases short and J 7 bases short, with 12 bases between.

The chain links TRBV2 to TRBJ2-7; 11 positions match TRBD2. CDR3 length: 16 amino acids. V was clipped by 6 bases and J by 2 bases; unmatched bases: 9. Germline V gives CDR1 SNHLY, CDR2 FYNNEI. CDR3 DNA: TGTGCCAGCAGCGCTCCGACTAGCGGGGCCCCCTACGAGCAGTACTTC. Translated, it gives CASSAPTSGAPYEQYF.

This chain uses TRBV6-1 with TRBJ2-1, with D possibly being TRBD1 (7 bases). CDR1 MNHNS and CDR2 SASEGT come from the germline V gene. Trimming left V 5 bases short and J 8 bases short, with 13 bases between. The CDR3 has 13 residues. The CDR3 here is CASSSTGRHEQFF. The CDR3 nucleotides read TGTGCCAGCAGTTCGACAGGGAGGCATGAGCAGTTCTTC.

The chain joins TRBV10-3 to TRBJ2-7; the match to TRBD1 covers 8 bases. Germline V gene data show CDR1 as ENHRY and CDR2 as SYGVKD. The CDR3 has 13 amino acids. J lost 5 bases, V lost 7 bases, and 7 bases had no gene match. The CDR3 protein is CAIMNRGMHEQYF. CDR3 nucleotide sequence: TGTGCCATCATGAACAGGGGGATGCACGAGCAGTACTTC.

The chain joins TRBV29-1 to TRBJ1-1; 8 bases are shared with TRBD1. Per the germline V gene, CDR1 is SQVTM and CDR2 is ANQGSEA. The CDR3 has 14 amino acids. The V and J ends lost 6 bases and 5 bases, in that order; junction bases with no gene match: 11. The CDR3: CSVKTDRAPTEAFF. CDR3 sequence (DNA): TGCAGCGTAAAGACGGACAGGGCTCCGACTGAAGCTTTCTTT.